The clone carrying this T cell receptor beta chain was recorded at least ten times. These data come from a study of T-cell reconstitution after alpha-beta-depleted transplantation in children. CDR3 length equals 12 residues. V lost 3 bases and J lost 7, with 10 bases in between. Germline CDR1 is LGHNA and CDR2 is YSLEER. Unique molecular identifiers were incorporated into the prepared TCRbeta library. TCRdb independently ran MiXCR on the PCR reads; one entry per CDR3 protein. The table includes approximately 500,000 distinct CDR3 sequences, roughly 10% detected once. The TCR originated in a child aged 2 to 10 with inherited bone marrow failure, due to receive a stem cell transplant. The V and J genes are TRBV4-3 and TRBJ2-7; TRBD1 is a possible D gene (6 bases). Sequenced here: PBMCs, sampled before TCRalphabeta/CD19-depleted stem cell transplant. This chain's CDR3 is CASSQGAGEQYF. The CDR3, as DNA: TGCGCCAGCAGCCAGGGGGCAGGGGAGCAGTACTTC.